This T cell receptor beta chain was observed in a study of shared clonotypes between healthy human individuals. With V trimmed by 5 bases and J by 6 bases, 11 bases remained unmatched. CDR1 and CDR2 from the germline V gene are SGHDT and YYEEEE. The CDR3 sequence is 14 residues long. Assay used: immunoSEQ multiplex PCR; TCRdb lists only in-frame clones, some missing. The sample has roughly 2,000,000 clones, around 96% seen once. The naive CD8 fraction comprised CD45RO-negative cells positively selected for CCR7 and excluded terminally differentiated effector memory CD45RA+ cells. The rearrangement links TRBV5-6 to TRBJ2-7, with 7 bases aligning to TRBD1. This clonotype was obtained from a man younger than 35 in good health. The specimen sequenced was naive CD8+ T cells sorted from blood. The CDR3 reads CASSTGVSFPEQYF. CDR3 DNA: TGTGCCAGCAGTACAGGGGTCTCCTTCCCCGAGCAGTACTTC.